A selection of T cell receptor beta chains follows, all from one sample in a study of T cell repertoires in cytomegalovirus infection. TCRdb fed the reads into MiXCR, producing one record per CDR3 protein. Among around 170,000 distinct CDR3 sequences, about 15% were seen once, and the ten largest hold over 25%. Sequencing was carried out using PBMCs. The receptors were sampled from a human donor in good health (CMV status not recorded). Some clones in this sample may be carry-over from other donors' samples. Both conserved end residues are part of each CDR3. Fields, in order: V gene, J gene, clone size, D gene, CDR3 DNA, CDR3 protein. The D gene is left open where the match is weak. Clone size appears in some rows only: once, few, many, or a class for an expanded clone.

TRBV5-5	TRBJ2-1	many	TRBD2	TGTGCCAGCTTAGGGGTAGCGGGCAACAATGAGCAGTTCTTC	CASLGVAGNNEQFF
TRBV29-1	TRBJ1-1	-	-	TGCAGCGTTGAAGGGGGGGGGGTGAACACTGAAGCTTTCTTT	CSVEGGGVNTEAFF
TRBV24-1	TRBJ1-2	many	-	TGTGCCACCAGTGATAATACAGGGTCGGCTGGCTACACCTTC	CATSDNTGSAGYTF
TRBV12-3/TRBV12-4	TRBJ1-2	-	-	TGTGCCAGCAGCCCGGGGCCTCCCTATGGCTACACCTTC	CASSPGPPYGYTF
TRBV5-1	TRBJ1-2	-	-	TGCGCCAGCAGCCCAGGACAACCCCAGAACTATGGCTACACCTTC	CASSPGQPQNYGYTF
TRBV12-3/TRBV12-4	TRBJ1-1	-	-	TGTGCCAGCAGTCCTCGGACAGCGCTCATGAACACTGAAGCTTTCTTT	CASSPRTALMNTEAFF
TRBV20-1	TRBJ1-2	few	TRBD1	TGCAGTGCTACCCAAGACAGGGGGAAGCGAGATGGCTACACCTTC	CSATQDRGKRDGYTF
TRBV7-2	TRBJ2-5	many	TRBD2	TGTGCCAGCAGCTTAGCAGCGGGAGGGGAAGGAGAGACCCAGTACTTC	CASSLAAGGEGETQYF
TRBV7-9	TRBJ1-1	many	-	TGTGCCAGCAGCGCAGACTGGGGGGGGGAGGGCACTGAAGCTTTCTTT	CASSADWGGEGTEAFF
TRBV7-9	TRBJ2-5	many	-	TGTGCCAGCAGCTTAGCCCAGAAAGAGACCCAGTACTTC	CASSLAQKETQYF
TRBV12-3/TRBV12-4	TRBJ2-5	many	-	TGTGCCAGCAGTTTACTAGCGCCCACGGGAGAGACCCAGTACTTC	CASSLLAPTGETQYF
TRBV19	TRBJ1-1	many	TRBD1	TGTGCCAGTAGGTATAGGGACAGGGAAGGAGCTTTCTTT	CASRYRDREGAFF
TRBV28	TRBJ2-7	many	TRBD2	TGTGCCAGCAGGACTAGGACTAGCGGACCCTACGAGCAGTACTTC	CASRTRTSGPYEQYF
TRBV25-1	TRBJ2-7	-	TRBD1	TGTGCCGCCACAGGGACAGGACCCTACGAGCAGTACTTC	CAATGTGPYEQYF
TRBV7-8	TRBJ1-2	many	-	TGTGCCAGCAGCTCTACTCAGGGGAACTATGGCTACACCTTC	CASSSTQGNYGYTF
TRBV7-8	TRBJ1-1	many	-	TGTGCCAGCAGCTTAAGGGGTGACGCTTTCTTT	CASSLRGDAFF
TRBV27	TRBJ2-1	few	TRBD2	TGTGCCAGCACCCCAAGACTAGCGGGGGGAGGCACCTACAATGAGCAGTTCTTC	CASTPRLAGGGTYNEQFF
TRBV6-2/TRBV6-3	TRBJ1-1	many	-	TGTGCCAGCAGCGGACAGCCCCGGAACACTGAAGCTTTCTTT	CASSGQPRNTEAFF
TRBV7-9	TRBJ2-3	-	-	TGTGCCAGCAGCCTTCGAAGAGCTAGCACAGATACGCAGTATTTT	CASSLRRASTDTQYF
TRBV7-2	TRBJ2-1	many	TRBD2	TGTGCCAGCAGCCCCGCTGGGGGAGGGAGCTCCTACAATGAGCAGTTCTTC	CASSPAGGGSSYNEQFF
TRBV7-2	TRBJ1-5	many	-	TGTGCCAGCAGCTTAGAGGGGATTCAGCCCCAGCATTTT	CASSLEGIQPQHF
TRBV30	TRBJ2-7	few	TRBD2	TGTGCCTTCCTTCGGACTAGCGGGGACTACGAGCAGTACTTC	CAFLRTSGDYEQYF
TRBV28	TRBJ1-6	many	-	TGTGCCAGCAGTTTCTGGGGGGCGTTCGATAATTCACCCCTCCACTTT	CASSFWGAFDNSPLHF
TRBV5-6	TRBJ2-1	many	TRBD1	TGTGCCAGCAGCTTGGTAGGGACAGGGGGAGGTGTTGGGTTCTTC	CASSLVGTGGGVGFF
TRBV7-9	TRBJ1-3	many	-	TGTGCCAGCAGCTTACCGATCACAAGGCCCACTGGAAACACCATATATTTT	CASSLPITRPTGNTIYF
TRBV7-2	TRBJ1-2	many	-	TGTGCCAGCAGCTTTACAGTAAACTATGGCTACACCTTC	CASSFTVNYGYTF
TRBV28	TRBJ2-1	few	-	TGTGCCAGCAGCTTGCTACCGACAGTCGGGGATAATGAGCAGTTCTTC	CASSLLPTVGDNEQFF
TRBV14	TRBJ1-2	few	-	TGTGCCAGCAGCCAAGTCGGGAGCGGAGGCTACACCTTC	CASSQVGSGGYTF
TRBV6-2/TRBV6-3	TRBJ2-2	many	TRBD1	TGTGCCAGCAGTCCTCGGACAGGGAACCCCGGGGAGCTGTTTTTT	CASSPRTGNPGELFF
TRBV20-1	TRBJ2-7	-	TRBD1	TGCAGTGCGAACCGGGACAGCTACGAGCAGTACTTC	CSANRDSYEQYF
TRBV14	TRBJ1-2	-	-	TGTGCCAGCAGCCAAGACAGGAACTATGGCTACACCTTC	CASSQDRNYGYTF
TRBV10-3	TRBJ1-1	few	TRBD1	TGTGCCACCTCGGACAGGCTGAACACTGAAGCTTTCTTT	CATSDRLNTEAFF
TRBV4-3	TRBJ2-1	many	-	TGCGCCAGCAGCCAAGAAGGGGGGGTTAGAGGCTCCTACAATGAGCAGTTCTTC	CASSQEGGVRGSYNEQFF
TRBV28	TRBJ1-4	-	-	TGTGCCAGCAGTTCTAACAGGGAAAAACTGTTTTTT	CASSSNREKLFF
TRBV28	TRBJ2-5	-	-	TGTGCCAGCAGCCCGCCTCAGCAAGAGACCCAGTACTTC	CASSPPQQETQYF
TRBV25-1	TRBJ2-1	few	-	TGTGCCAGCGGAAAACGGGGAGCGGTTTACAATGAGCAGTTCTTC	CASGKRGAVYNEQFF
TRBV19	TRBJ1-1	few	-	TGTGCCAGTAGTATACGGGGGCCATTGAACACTGAAGCTTTCTTT	CASSIRGPLNTEAFF
TRBV28	TRBJ1-1	-	-	TGTGCCAGCAGTCCTCCGGGCGCCTGGAACACTGAAGCTTTCTTT	CASSPPGAWNTEAFF
TRBV2	TRBJ2-1	-	-	TGTGCCAGCAGTGAAAGCCGGGGCGACCCGGGTAATGAGCAGTTCTTC	CASSESRGDPGNEQFF
TRBV3-1	TRBJ2-7	-	TRBD2	TGTGCCAGCAGCCCCGGACTAGCGGGGGGATACTACGAGCAGTACTTC	CASSPGLAGGYYEQYF
TRBV4-1	TRBJ2-5	few	-	TGCGCCAGCAGCGGCCAAGGGGGGGAGACCCAGTACTTC	CASSGQGGETQYF
TRBV29-1	TRBJ2-3	few	-	TGCAGCGTTGAGTCCGGACCAGATACGCAGTATTTT	CSVESGPDTQYF
TRBV7-2	TRBJ1-5	many	TRBD1	TGTGCCAGCAGTTCAGGGGGAAGAAGCAATCAGCCCCAGCATTTT	CASSSGGRSNQPQHF
TRBV30	TRBJ2-1	few	-	TGTGCCTGGAGGGGGACTGCCAATGAGCAGTTCTTC	CAWRGTANEQFF
TRBV24-1	TRBJ1-2	-	-	TGTGCCACCAGTGACCCTGGGCGCGACTATGGCTACACCTTC	CATSDPGRDYGYTF
TRBV4-3	TRBJ2-5	-	-	TGCGCCAGCAGCCAGTTGACCAACGGGGAGACCCAGTACTTC	CASSQLTNGETQYF
TRBV28	TRBJ2-7	few	-	TGTGCCAGCAGTTTAACAGGGTACGGCGAGCAGTACTTC	CASSLTGYGEQYF
TRBV28	TRBJ1-1	-	-	TGTGCCAGCAGTTTGGCCGTCAGCTACGCTGAAGCTTTCTTT	CASSLAVSYAEAFF
TRBV2	TRBJ2-6	-	-	TGTGCCAGCAGTCCGGGGACCTCTGGGGCCAACGTCCTGACTTTC	CASSPGTSGANVLTF
TRBV10-3	TRBJ2-1	many	TRBD2	TGTGCCATCGGACTAGCGGGAGGATCTGAGCAGTTCTTC	CAIGLAGGSEQFF
TRBV7-8	TRBJ1-1	many	-	TGTGCCAGCAGCTCCGGACAGTTGAGAAGGAACACTGAAGCTTTCTTT	CASSSGQLRRNTEAFF
TRBV12-3/TRBV12-4	TRBJ1-1	few	-	TGTGCCAGCAGTTTAAGTGCGGACACTGAAGCTTTCTTT	CASSLSADTEAFF
TRBV11-2	TRBJ2-2	many	-	TGTGCCAGCAGCTTAAAAGACAGAAATACTCGAACCGGGGAGCTGTTTTTT	CASSLKDRNTRTGELFF
TRBV4-1	TRBJ1-2	-	-	TGCGCCAGCAGCCCGCGCACGACAGTCAACTATGGCTACACCTTC	CASSPRTTVNYGYTF
TRBV5-6	TRBJ2-5	few	TRBD2	TGTGCCAGCAGCTTCCCTAGCGGGAGTGGTCAAGAGACCCAGTACTTC	CASSFPSGSGQETQYF
TRBV27	TRBJ2-6	many	-	TGTGCCAGCAGCTTTTTTGGGTCTAGGGGGGCCAACGTCCTGACTTTC	CASSFFGSRGANVLTF
TRBV7-3	TRBJ2-3	many	-	TGTGCCAGCAGCTTAACCCCTACTACAGATACGCAGTATTTT	CASSLTPTTDTQYF
TRBV10-3	TRBJ2-1	few	TRBD2	TGTGCCACCGGGACTAGCTCCTACAATGAGCAGTTCTTC	CATGTSSYNEQFF